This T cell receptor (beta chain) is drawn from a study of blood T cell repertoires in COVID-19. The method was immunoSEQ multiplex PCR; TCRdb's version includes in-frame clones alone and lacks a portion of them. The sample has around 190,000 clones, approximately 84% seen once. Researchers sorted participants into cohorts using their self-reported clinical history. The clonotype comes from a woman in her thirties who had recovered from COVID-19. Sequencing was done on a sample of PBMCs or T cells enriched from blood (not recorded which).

This chain's CDR3 is CASRPGTGYNEQFF. CDR3 DNA sequence: TGTGCCAGCAGACCCGGGACAGGGTACAATGAGCAGTTCTTC. The chain links TRBV6-5 to TRBJ2-1, with 9 nucleotides matching TRBD1. Germline V gene sequence: CDR1 MNHEY, CDR2 SVGAGI. The CDR3 has 14 residues. After removal of 6 bases from V and 4 bases from J, the junction contained 4 bases not matched to a gene.